This is a list of T cell receptor beta chains from one sample in a study of T cell responses to AZD1222 COVID-19 vaccine. Profiled with immunoSEQ multiplex PCR; TCRdb holds only in-frame clones, not every one. This sample has 100,000 to 150,000 clones, with about 87% found just once. Sequenced here: peripheral blood, sampled on day 0 of AZD1222 vaccination. The receptors shown here come from an adult in good health. Each CDR3 is given with its conserved first and last residue. The D gene is left open where the match is weak. Rows may omit the clone size; those that give it use once, few, many or a size class.

V	size	D	J	CDR3	DNA
TRBV5-4	-	-	TRBJ1-2	CASSSRRTEYGYTF	TGTGCCAGCAGCTCCCGAAGGACTGAATATGGCTACACCTTC
TRBV18	-	-	TRBJ1-3	CASSETEASGNTIYF	TGTGCCAGCTCCGAGACGGAGGCCTCTGGAAACACCATATATTTT
TRBV3-1/TRBV3-2	-	-	TRBJ2-5	CATGTYQETQYF	TGTGCCACCGGGACGTATCAAGAGACCCAGTACTTC
TRBV5-6	-	-	TRBJ1-4	CASSLVQGSEKLFF	TGTGCCAGCAGCTTGGTCCAGGGTTCTGAAAAACTGTTTTTT
TRBV5-4	-	TRBD1	TRBJ1-1	CASSLEGARTEAFF	TGTGCCAGCAGCTTAGAGGGGGCCCGGACTGAAGCTTTCTTT
TRBV30	-	-	TRBJ1-6	CAWSPISGSPLHF	TGTGCCTGGAGTCCCATTTCGGGTTCACCCCTCCACTTT
TRBV7-2	-	TRBD1	TRBJ1-4	CASSFDRGLGEKLFF	TGTGCCAGCAGCTTCGACAGGGGGCTTGGTGAAAAACTGTTTTTT
TRBV25-1	-	TRBD1	TRBJ2-3	CASTRGQGTDTQYF	TGTGCCAGCACCCGGGGACAGGGGACAGATACGCAGTATTTT
TRBV18	-	-	TRBJ1-1	CASSPLGGEAFF	TGTGCCAGCTCACCATTAGGGGGGGAAGCTTTCTTT
TRBV7-2	-	TRBD2	TRBJ2-2	CASSQGLVMNTGELFF	TGTGCCAGCAGCCAGGGACTAGTGATGAACACCGGGGAGCTGTTTTTT
TRBV7-9	-	TRBD2	TRBJ2-1	CASSLPAGGPREQFF	TGTGCCAGCAGCTTACCAGCGGGAGGGCCAAGGGAGCAGTTCTTC
TRBV14	-	-	TRBJ1-2	CASSPGPLGYTF	TGTGCCAGCAGCCCGGGACCTCTTGGCTACACCTTC
TRBV7-9	-	TRBD2	TRBJ2-3	CASSNSGADTQYF	TGTGCCAGCAGCAATAGCGGGGCAGATACGCAGTATTTT
TRBV24-1	-	TRBD1	TRBJ2-2	CATSVSQGDTGELFF	TGTGCCACCAGTGTCTCACAGGGGGACACCGGGGAGCTGTTTTTT
TRBV4-3	-	-	TRBJ1-1	CASSRRSPNTEAFF	TGCGCCAGCAGCCGAAGGAGCCCGAACACTGAAGCTTTCTTT
TRBV27	once	-	TRBJ1-5	CASSFSGTLSNQPQHF	TGTGCCAGCAGTTTCTCGGGGACACTTAGCAATCAGCCCCAGCATTTT
TRBV28	-	-	TRBJ2-7	CASNLDSPPYEQYF	TGTGCCAGCAACCTCGACAGTCCACCCTACGAGCAGTACTTC
TRBV19	-	TRBD1	TRBJ1-2	CASTGQGRYGYTF	TGTGCCAGTACCGGACAGGGCCGCTATGGCTACACCTTC
TRBV28	-	-	TRBJ2-3	CASSSHVDTQYF	TGTGCCAGCAGTTCTCATGTAGATACGCAGTATTTT
TRBV9	-	TRBD1	TRBJ2-7	CASSAEGRGRIKYEQYF	TGTGCCAGCAGCGCAGAGGGAAGGGGGCGGATAAAATACGAGCAGTACTTC
TRBV12-3/TRBV12-4	-	-	TRBJ2-7	CASSLRQPYEQYF	TGTGCCAGCAGTTTGCGGCAGCCCTACGAGCAGTACTTC
TRBV5-6	-	-	TRBJ1-3	CASSLGTLGDTIYF	TGTGCCAGCAGCTTAGGGACTCTGGGTGACACCATATATTTT
TRBV7-9	-	-	TRBJ1-4	CASSLMGGGTNEKLFF	TGTGCCAGCAGCTTAATGGGGGGCGGAACTAATGAAAAACTGTTTTTT
TRBV7-9	-	-	TRBJ2-5	CATSRDGETQYF	TGTGCCACCTCGAGGGACGGAGAGACCCAGTACTTC
TRBV6-1	-	-	TRBJ1-1	CASSEDGGGVTEAFF	TGTGCCAGCAGTGAGGATGGGGGGGGCGTAACTGAAGCTTTCTTT
TRBV28	-	-	TRBJ2-1	CASSLSTGLGSLDNEQFF	TGTGCCAGCAGTTTGAGCACAGGGTTGGGTAGTTTGGACAATGAGCAGTTCTTC
TRBV5-1	-	-	TRBJ1-1	CASSSGSGGANTEAFF	TGCGCCAGCAGCTCCGGGTCCGGAGGGGCGAACACTGAAGCTTTCTTT
TRBV19	-	-	TRBJ1-4	CASSREGRTLEKLFF	TGTGCCAGTAGTAGAGAAGGGAGAACCTTAGAAAAACTGTTTTTT
TRBV30	-	-	TRBJ1-2	CAWSGGGYTF	TGTGCCTGGAGTGGTGGTGGCTACACCTTC
TRBV2	-	TRBD1	TRBJ2-7	CASSEVILRDRGIYEQYF	TGTGCCAGCAGTGAAGTTATCCTCCGGGACAGGGGGATCTACGAGCAGTACTTC
TRBV5-5	-	TRBD1	TRBJ1-2	CASSLAGGDYGYTF	TGTGCCAGCAGCTTGGCAGGGGGCGACTATGGCTACACCTTC
TRBV11-3	-	TRBD2	TRBJ2-1	CASSLGGGRGNEQFF	TGTGCCAGCAGCTTAGGAGGCGGGAGGGGAAATGAGCAGTTCTTC
TRBV5-1	-	-	TRBJ2-1	CASSSGTIGNNEQFF	TGCGCCAGCAGCTCCGGGACCATAGGGAACAATGAGCAGTTCTTC
TRBV30	-	-	TRBJ1-2	CAWSVRGGGYTF	TGTGCCTGGAGTGTACGTGGGGGTGGCTACACCTTC
TRBV6-1	-	-	TRBJ2-7	CASGFRGPVEQYF	TGTGCCAGCGGATTTAGGGGCCCCGTCGAGCAGTACTTC
TRBV7-2	-	-	TRBJ1-2	CASSWGPNLYYGYTF	TGTGCCAGCAGCTGGGGACCGAACCTTTACTATGGCTACACCTTC